This T cell receptor (beta chain) was recovered during a study of shared clonotypes between healthy human individuals. Concerning this clone itself: Its antigen is unidentified.

General study findings and limits: Naive CD4 clonotypes were shared across several donors at approximately 5.3%. What naive subsets generally showed was a larger estimated richness than memory subsets showed.

Clones were read by immunoSEQ multiplex PCR, and TCRdb kept only the in-frame ones, dropping some. This table has a few million clones, around 93% appearing once. The V gene's germline CDR1 is KGHSH and CDR2 LQKENI. Losses at the gene ends were 4 bases for V and 1 base for J; bases not matched to a gene: 10. CDR3 length equals 17 residues. The clonotype comes from a man younger than 35 in good health. Some clones in this sample may be carry-over from other donors' samples. The specimen sequenced was naive CD4+ T cells from PBMCs. Subset in this sample: CD45RA+ positively selected. V is TRBV18 and J is TRBJ2-5, with 9 bases identical to TRBD2. The CDR3 nucleotides read TGTGCCAGCTCACGGCGTGGCGCTAGCGGGGCCCAAGAGACCCAGTACTTC. Its translation is CASSRRGASGAQETQYF.